This T cell receptor beta chain appears in the sequencing data of a study of cytomegalovirus exposure and HLA in healthy donors. Study-level results: An apparent linkage of common viral pathogens to several of the most significant clusters emerged in a later analysis. CMV serostatus was the sole immune exposure data available. In an earlier analysis, in 620 or so donors, most V segments appeared productive either ~90% or ~30% of the time. CMV antigen specificity was confirmed in vitro for three CMV-associated chains.

As concerns this clone: Its specificity is unknown.

PCR was performed using 60 Vbeta and 13 Jbeta primers. Data came from immunoSEQ multiplex PCR; TCRdb stores just in-frame clones and leaves some out. The sample includes fewer than 75,000 clones, 65% to 90% seen only once; the top ten take about 4.3%. CDR3 length: 15 residues. The V gene lost 0 bases and the J gene lost 4 bases, with 12 bases spanning the gap. Looked up from germline, CDR1 is MNHEY and CDR2 is SVGAGI. The source of this sequence is a man aged 25-45 years in good health and CMV-seronegative. This chain uses TRBV6-5 with TRBJ1-2; the D is unclear. Material: PBMCs. The CDR3 nucleotides are TGTGCCAGCAGTTACTCGGCCGGGGAATCCTATGGCTACACCTTC. As protein: CASSYSAGESYGYTF.